These 7 T cell receptor beta chains came from one sample sequenced in a study of OX40 agonist ivuxolimab in advanced cancers. Sequencing used immunoSEQ multiplex PCR; TCRdb keeps in-frame clones, though not all of them. The sample includes roughly 90,000 clones, less than 95% seen only once; the top ten take about 9%. The sequencing used CD4+ or CD8+ T cells sorted from blood, collected in a trial of the OX40 agonist ivuxolimab. The receptors stem from an adult with an advanced solid tumor such as melanoma, head and neck, liver or kidney cancer.

This chain joins TRBV30 and TRBJ2-7; D is ambiguous. Germline V lookup: CDR1 GTSNPN, CDR2 SVGIG (reference sequence). The CDR3 length is 11 residues. Trimming shortened V by 2 bases and J by 1 base, and 3 bases separated the two germline ends. CDR3 nucleotide sequence: TGTGCCTGGAGTTCATCCTACGAGCAGTACTTC. It specifies CAWSSSYEQYF.

There are a few counts of this clone. V is TRBV30 and J is TRBJ2-7, with D maybe TRBD1 (6 bases). The CDR3 has 13 amino acids. Trimming removed 2 bases at V and 6 bases at J, with 14 bases between. Germline V gene data show CDR1 as GTSNPN and CDR2 as SVGIG (reference sequence). The DNA for the CDR3 is TGTGCCTGGAGTACCCACACAGGGTTCGAGCAGTACTTC. Amino acids: CAWSTHTGFEQYF.

The chain carries TRBV30 and TRBJ1-1; TRBD1 agrees at 8 bases. This CDR3 region has 14 residues. Germline CDR1 and CDR2: GTSNPN and SVGIG (reference sequence). Unmatched junction bases numbered 5, after V lost 5 bases and J lost 0 bases. The CDR3, as DNA: TGTGCCTGGGACAGGGGACGGGTGAACACTGAAGCTTTCTTT. This gives the protein CAWDRGRVNTEAFF.

The chain employs TRBV2 and TRBJ2-3; D perhaps matches TRBD2 (6 bases). The CDR3 is 17 amino acids. V was trimmed by 6 bases and J by 1 base, leaving 20 bases between them. CDR1 is SNHLY and CDR2 is FYNNEI in the germline V gene. CDR3 loop: CASSKGLGGGGTDTQYF. The CDR3 region has the DNA TGTGCCAGCAGCAAAGGGTTGGGAGGAGGTGGCACAGATACGCAGTATTTT.

This chain connects TRBV7-9 to TRBJ2-3; D uncertain. Trimming stripped 5 bases from V and 6 bases from J, with 12 bases between. This CDR3 spans 13 amino acids. Germline CDR1 is SEHNR and CDR2 is FQNEAQ (reference sequence). The CDR3, as DNA: TGTGCCAGCAGCACGACAATTCTTGATACGCAGTATTTT. Translated, it gives CASSTTILDTQYF.

This clone was seen once. The chain carries TRBV5-4 and TRBJ2-7; 8 bases are a match to TRBD2. CDR1 is SGHNT, CDR2 YYREEE, per germline (reference sequence). The V segment lost 4 bases and the J segment 0 bases; nucleotides outside the gene matches: 6. There are 15 residues in the CDR3. The CDR3 loop is CASSPGGGLSYEQYF. CDR3 sequence (DNA): TGTGCCAGCAGCCCCGGGGGGGGGCTCTCCTACGAGCAGTACTTC.

The rearrangement links TRBV13 to TRBJ1-5, with TRBD1 matching 11 bases. There are 15 residues in the CDR3. Germline lookup yields CDR1 PRHDT and CDR2 FYEKMQ (reference sequence). V lost 5 bases and J lost 4; bases outside the gene matches: 4. The CDR3 region is CASSLGTGGNQPQHF. The CDR3 DNA is TGTGCCAGCAGCCTGGGGACAGGGGGAAATCAGCCCCAGCATTTT.